This T cell receptor (beta chain) was identified in a study of blood T cell repertoires in COVID-19. Study in general: Some COVID-19 samples were acute and others convalescent; all came from the United States, Italy and Spain. T cells, B-cell-depleted T cells, or PBMCs supplied cDNA or gDNA.

The CDR3 spans 16 residues. V was pared by 4 bases and J by 5 bases, with 9 bases of the junction left unmatched. The germline V gene has CDR1 SGHRS and CDR2 YFSETQ. In the authors' workflow: Amplification from reference gene primers served as the basis for estimated nucleated cell counts. TCRdb's table, derived via immunoSEQ multiplex PCR, lists solely in-frame clones and lacks some. The D gene and trimming were derived from the DNA, and the V and J assignments and clone size from that table. The sample lists about 50,000 clones; 88% were seen once. This chain uses TRBV5-1 with TRBJ2-1; 10 bases line up with TRBD1. The clonotype originates from a man aged 50 or older with active COVID-19. What was sequenced was peripheral blood. CDR3 region: CASSVLGGQGHNEQFF. The DNA of the CDR3 is TGCGCCAGCAGCGTCCTGGGGGGACAGGGGCACAATGAGCAGTTCTTC. Complete variable domain (other parts from reference TRBV5-1 and TRBJ2-1): KAGVTQTPRYLIKTRGQQVTLSCSPISGHRSVSWYQQTPGQGLQFLFEYFSETQRNKGNFPGRFSGRQFSNSRSEMNVSTLELGDSALYLCASSVLGGQGHNEQFFGPGTRLTVL.